The 9 T cell receptor beta chains below all came from one sample that was sequenced in a study of neurological immune-mediated disorders. TCRdb reprocessed the 5' RACE reads via MiXCR and lists one record per CDR3 protein. Among tens of thousands of distinct CDR3 sequences listed, 2.5% to 3% were seen once. The sequenced material came from PBMCs. The receptors originated from a woman aged 30 to 39 with multiple sclerosis.

This clonotype showed up many times. The chain has TRBV4-3 and TRBJ1-3; D gene unclear. Germline CDR1 is LGHNA and CDR2 is YSLEER. Trimming left V 1 base short and J 1 base short, with 14 bases between. The CDR3 length is 17 residues. The CDR3, as DNA: TGCGCCAGCAGCCAAGGGCGCCGGGAGTGGTCTGGAAACACCATATATTTT. Translating gives CASSQGRREWSGNTIYF.

This clonotype was seen repeatedly, ten times or more. V and J are TRBV20-1 and TRBJ1-5, with a possible D match to TRBD1 (6 bases). Trimming took off 4 bases at V and 6 bases at J, with 19 bases between the two ends. Germline V gene data show CDR1 as DFQATT and CDR2 as SNEGSKA (reference sequence). There are 15 residues in the CDR3. CDR3 nucleotide sequence: TGCAGTGCTATGGACTCCGGGACACGCGGTCAGCCCCAGCATTTT. It is translated as CSAMDSGTRGQPQHF.

This clonotype appeared a few times. The chain has TRBV29-1 and TRBJ2-7, with 7 bases that match TRBD2. The CDR3 runs 12 residues. The V gene's germline CDR1 is SQVTM and CDR2 ANQGSEA. The V segment lost 4 bases and the J segment 6 bases; nucleotides outside the gene matches: 6. CDR3: CSVATGGGEQYF. The CDR3 DNA reads TGCAGCGTTGCCACGGGGGGAGGCGAGCAGTACTTC.

The table lists this clonotype with many counts. The V gene is TRBV9, the J gene TRBJ2-3; 7 bases match TRBD1. Germline V lookup: CDR1 SGDLS, CDR2 YYNGEE. V lost 4 bases, J lost 0 bases, and 5 bases stayed unmatched. CDR3 length: 15 residues. The CDR3 sequence is CASSKSGGSTDTQYF. CDR3 sequence (DNA): TGTGCCAGCAGCAAGTCAGGGGGAAGCACAGATACGCAGTATTTT.

Ten or more counts support this clonotype. V and J are TRBV5-1 and TRBJ1-2; TRBD1 might be the D (5 bases). This CDR3 has 13 amino acids. Germline values: CDR1 SGHRS, CDR2 YFSETQ. V was cut by 4 bases and J by 6 bases, with 13 bases left in between. The CDR3 is CASSIQEGNGYTF. For the CDR3, the DNA is TGCGCCAGCAGCATACAAGAGGGGAATGGCTACACCTTC.

This clonotype has ten or more counts. The rearrangement links TRBV29-1 to TRBJ2-7; possibly TRBD2 for D (5 bases). CDR3 length equals 14 residues. Trimming took 5 bases from V and 2 from J, leaving 16 bases between them. Germline CDR1 and CDR2: SQVTM and ANQGSEA. The DNA for the CDR3 is TGCAGCGTTTACCCCACGGGAATGGCCTACGAGCAGTACTTC. Its protein is CSVYPTGMAYEQYF.

The CDR3 nucleotides are TGTGCCATAGCGTCCGGGCAGGTACTTGAAGCTTTCTTT. Translated, it gives CAIASGQVLEAFF. The V call is TRBV28, the J call TRBJ1-1; D is ambiguous. CDR1 is MDHEN and CDR2 is SYDVKM in the germline V gene. The V gene lost 10 bases and the J gene lost 7 bases, with 19 bases spanning the gap. The length of the CDR3 is 13 residues.

This clonotype was counted many times. This chain connects TRBV29-1 to TRBJ2-1; 14 bases match TRBD2. Germline CDR1 and CDR2: SQVTM and ANQGSEA. The V segment lost 4 bases and the J segment 8 bases; nucleotides outside the gene matches: 10. CDR3 length equals 16 residues. The CDR3 reads CSVGGTSGSNIDEQFF. The DNA for the CDR3 is TGCAGCGTTGGGGGGACTAGCGGGAGTAATATCGATGAGCAGTTCTTC.

This clonotype was recorded at least ten times. This rearrangement joins TRBV18 to TRBJ1-5; D unclear. From germline, CDR1 is KGHSH and CDR2 LQKENI. V shed 3 bases and J shed 4 bases, with 10 bases lying between them. The CDR3 is 14 residues long. The chain's CDR3 is CASSPGQINQPQHF. The CDR3 DNA reads TGTGCCAGCTCACCGGGCCAGATTAATCAGCCCCAGCATTTT.